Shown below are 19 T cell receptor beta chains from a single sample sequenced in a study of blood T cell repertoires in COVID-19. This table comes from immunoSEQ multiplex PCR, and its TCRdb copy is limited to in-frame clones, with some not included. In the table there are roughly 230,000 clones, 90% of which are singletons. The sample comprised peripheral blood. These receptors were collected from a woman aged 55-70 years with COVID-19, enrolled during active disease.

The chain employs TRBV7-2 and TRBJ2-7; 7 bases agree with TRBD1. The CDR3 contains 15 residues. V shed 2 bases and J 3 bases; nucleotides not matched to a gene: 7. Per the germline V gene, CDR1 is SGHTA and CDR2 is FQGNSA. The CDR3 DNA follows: TGTGCCAGCAGCTTAAGCCGGGACAGCTACTACGAGCAGTACTTC. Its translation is CASSLSRDSYYEQYF.

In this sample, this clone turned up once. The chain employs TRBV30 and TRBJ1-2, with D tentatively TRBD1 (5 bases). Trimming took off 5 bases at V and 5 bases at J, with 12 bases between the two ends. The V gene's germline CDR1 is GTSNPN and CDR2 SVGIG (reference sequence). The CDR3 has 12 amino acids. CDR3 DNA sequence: TGTGCCTGGGCGCATGACAGTTATGGCTACACCTTC. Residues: CAWAHDSYGYTF.

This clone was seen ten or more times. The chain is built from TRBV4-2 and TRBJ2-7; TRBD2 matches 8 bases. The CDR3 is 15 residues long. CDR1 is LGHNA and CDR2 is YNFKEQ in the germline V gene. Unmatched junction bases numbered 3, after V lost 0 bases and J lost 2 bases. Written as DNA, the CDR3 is TGTGCCAGCAGCCAAGATTACGGGGGGGCCTACGAGCAGTACTTC. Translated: CASSQDYGGAYEQYF.

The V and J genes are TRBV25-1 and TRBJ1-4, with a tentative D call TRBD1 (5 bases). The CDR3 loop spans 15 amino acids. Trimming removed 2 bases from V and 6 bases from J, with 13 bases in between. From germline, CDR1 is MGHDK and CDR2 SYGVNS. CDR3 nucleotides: TGTGCCAGCAGTGAAAGGGCAGGGCTGCATGAAAAACTGTTTTTT. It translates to CASSERAGLHEKLFF.

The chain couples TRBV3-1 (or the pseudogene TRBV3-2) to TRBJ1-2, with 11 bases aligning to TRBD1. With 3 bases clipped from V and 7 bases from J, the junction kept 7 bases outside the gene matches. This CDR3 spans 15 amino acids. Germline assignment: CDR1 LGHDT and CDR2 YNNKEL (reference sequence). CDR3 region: CASSHTDRGLSGYTF. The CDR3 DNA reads TGTGCCAGCAGCCACACGGACAGGGGGCTAAGTGGCTACACCTTC.

The CDR3 nucleotides are TGTGCCAGCAGCGTAGAGGTTGGGGGCGGCTACACCTTC. Translation: CASSVEVGGGYTF. The chain recombines TRBV9 with TRBJ1-2; D is perhaps TRBD1 (6 bases). V was clipped by 0 bases and J by 8 bases, with 11 bases between them. The CDR3 spans 13 residues. CDR1 is SGDLS, CDR2 YYNGEE, per germline.

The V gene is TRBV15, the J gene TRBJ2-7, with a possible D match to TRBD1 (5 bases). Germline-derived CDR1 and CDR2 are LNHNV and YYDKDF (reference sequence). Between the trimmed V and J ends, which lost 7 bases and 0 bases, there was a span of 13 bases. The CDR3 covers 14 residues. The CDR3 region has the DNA TGTGCCACCAACCGTGACAGAAACTCCTACGAGCAGTACTTC. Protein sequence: CATNRDRNSYEQYF. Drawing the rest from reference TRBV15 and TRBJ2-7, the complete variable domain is DAMVIQNPRYQVTQFGKPVTLSCSQTLNHNVMYWYQQKSSQAPKLLFHYYDKDFNNEADTPDNFQSRRPNTSFCFLDIRSPGLGDTAMYLCATNRDRNSYEQYFGPGTRLTVT.

CDR3 DNA: TGTGCCAGTAGTTTATCGGGACAGAGGGATGAAAAACTGTTTTTT. Amino acid sequence: CASSLSGQRDEKLFF. This chain joins TRBV19 and TRBJ1-4; 7 nucleotides agree with TRBD1. The CDR3 sequence is 15 residues long. J was trimmed by 6 bases and V by 5 bases; bases with no gene match: 9. The germline CDR1 and CDR2 sequences are LNHDA and SQIVND (reference sequence).

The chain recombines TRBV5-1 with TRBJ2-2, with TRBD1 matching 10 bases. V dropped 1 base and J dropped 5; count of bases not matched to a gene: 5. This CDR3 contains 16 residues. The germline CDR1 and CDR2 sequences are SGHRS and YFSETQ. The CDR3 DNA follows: TGCGCCAGCAGCTTGACGACAGGGGGCGAAACCGGGGAGCTGTTTTTT. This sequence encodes CASSLTTGGETGELFF.

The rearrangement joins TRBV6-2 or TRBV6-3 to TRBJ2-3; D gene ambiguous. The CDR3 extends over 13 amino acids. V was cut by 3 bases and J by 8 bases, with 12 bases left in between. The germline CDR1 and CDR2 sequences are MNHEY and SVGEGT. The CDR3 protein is CASSYQESGTQYF. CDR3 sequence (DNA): TGTGCCAGCAGTTATCAAGAATCCGGTACGCAGTATTTT.

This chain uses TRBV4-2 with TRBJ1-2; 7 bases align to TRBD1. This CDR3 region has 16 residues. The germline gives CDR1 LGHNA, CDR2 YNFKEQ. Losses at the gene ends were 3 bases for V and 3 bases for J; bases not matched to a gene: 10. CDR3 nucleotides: TGTGCCAGCAGCCACAGCGGACAGGCAACCTACTATGGCTACACCTTC. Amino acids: CASSHSGQATYYGYTF.

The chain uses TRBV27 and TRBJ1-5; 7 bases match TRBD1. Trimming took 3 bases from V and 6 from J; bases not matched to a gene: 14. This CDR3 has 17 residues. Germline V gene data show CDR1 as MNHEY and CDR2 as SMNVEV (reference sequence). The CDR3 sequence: CASSFIQSGGLRQPQHF. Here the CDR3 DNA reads TGTGCCAGCAGTTTTATCCAGTCAGGGGGTTTGCGTCAGCCCCAGCATTTT.

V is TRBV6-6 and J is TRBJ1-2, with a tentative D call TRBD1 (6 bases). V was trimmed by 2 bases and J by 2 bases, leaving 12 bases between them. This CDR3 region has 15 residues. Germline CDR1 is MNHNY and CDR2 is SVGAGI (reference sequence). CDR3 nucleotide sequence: TGTGCCAGCAGTTACGAGCCAGGGGCGAACTATGGCTACACCTTC. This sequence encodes CASSYEPGANYGYTF.

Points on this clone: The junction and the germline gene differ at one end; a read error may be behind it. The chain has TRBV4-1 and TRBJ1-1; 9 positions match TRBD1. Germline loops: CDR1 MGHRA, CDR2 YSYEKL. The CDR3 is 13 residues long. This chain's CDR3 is CASSSTGGREVFF. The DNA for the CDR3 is TGCGCCAGCAGTTCAACAGGGGGCCGAGAAGTTTTCTTT.

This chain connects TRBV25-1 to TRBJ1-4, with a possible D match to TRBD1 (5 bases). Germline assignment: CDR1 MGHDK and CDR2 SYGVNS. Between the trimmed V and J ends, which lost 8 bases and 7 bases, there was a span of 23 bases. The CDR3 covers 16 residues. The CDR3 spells CASASTWAGRREKLFF. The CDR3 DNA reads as TGTGCCAGCGCATCAACCTGGGCAGGGCGGCGTGAAAAACTGTTTTTT.

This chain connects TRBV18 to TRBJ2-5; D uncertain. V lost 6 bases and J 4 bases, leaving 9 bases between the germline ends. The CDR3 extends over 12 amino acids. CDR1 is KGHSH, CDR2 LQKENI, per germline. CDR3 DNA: TGTGCCAGCTCCCCCCAGGCAGAGACCCAGTACTTC. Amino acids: CASSPQAETQYF. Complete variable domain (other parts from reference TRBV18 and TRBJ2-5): NAGVMQNPRHLVRRRGQEARLRCSPMKGHSHVYWYRQLPEEGLKFMVYLQKENIIDESGMPKERFSAEFPKEGPSILRIQQVVRGDSAAYFCASSPQAETQYFGPGTRLLVL.

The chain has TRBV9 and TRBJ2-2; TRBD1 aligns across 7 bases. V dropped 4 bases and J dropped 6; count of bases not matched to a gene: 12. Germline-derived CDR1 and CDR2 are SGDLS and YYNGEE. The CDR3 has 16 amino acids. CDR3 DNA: TGTGCCAGCAGCCCCCTCAGGGACAGATGGGCCGGGGAGCTGTTTTTT. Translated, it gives CASSPLRDRWAGELFF.

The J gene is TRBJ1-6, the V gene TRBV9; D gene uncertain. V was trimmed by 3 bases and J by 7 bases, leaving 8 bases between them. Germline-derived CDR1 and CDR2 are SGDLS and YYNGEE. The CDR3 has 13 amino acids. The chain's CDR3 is CASSDAKNSPLHF. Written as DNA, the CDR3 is TGTGCCAGCAGCGACGCTAAGAATTCACCCCTCCACTTT.

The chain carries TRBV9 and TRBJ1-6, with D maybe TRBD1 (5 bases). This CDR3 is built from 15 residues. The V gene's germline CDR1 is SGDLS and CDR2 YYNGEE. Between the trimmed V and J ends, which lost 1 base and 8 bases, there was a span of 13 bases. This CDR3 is CASSVSQGWDSPLHF. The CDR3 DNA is TGTGCCAGCAGCGTATCTCAGGGTTGGGATTCACCCCTCCACTTT.